Following are 30 T cell receptor beta chains from one sample sequenced in a study of blood T cell repertoires in COVID-19. TCRdb's copy holds only in-frame clones and misses some; the assay was immunoSEQ multiplex PCR. Of roughly 320,000 clones detected, 85% appear once; the ten largest clones hold about 7%. Sequences were obtained from peripheral blood. These receptors were obtained from a human donor in a cohort sampled during active COVID-19.

This chain uses TRBV4-1 with TRBJ1-1; possibly TRBD1 for D (6 bases). The CDR3 contains 13 residues. Germline V gene data show CDR1 as MGHRA and CDR2 as YSYEKL. V was trimmed by 3 bases and J by 4 bases, leaving 9 bases between them. Here the CDR3 reads CASSQRTATEAFF. CDR3 nucleotides: TGCGCCAGCAGCCAGCGGACAGCCACTGAAGCTTTCTTT.

The chain recombines TRBV5-1 with TRBJ1-5; 7 positions match TRBD1. This CDR3 has 16 residues. V dropped 1 base and J dropped 7; count of bases not matched to a gene: 11. CDR1 SGHRS and CDR2 YFSETQ come from the germline V gene. The CDR3 protein is CASSLIRDRREQPQHF. The CDR3 DNA follows: TGCGCCAGCAGCTTGATCCGGGACAGAAGAGAGCAGCCCCAGCATTTT.

This chain connects TRBV5-1 to TRBJ2-5; D remains ambiguous. The CDR3 sequence is 13 residues long. Germline loops: CDR1 SGHRS, CDR2 YFSETQ. Trimming removed 3 bases from V and 5 bases from J, with 11 bases in between. The CDR3 here is CASSSQVRETQYF. CDR3 nucleotides: TGCGCCAGCAGCTCCCAAGTCCGGGAGACCCAGTACTTC.

The V gene is TRBV24-1, the J gene TRBJ2-1, with D tentatively TRBD1 (5 bases). The germline V gene has CDR1 KGHDR and CDR2 SFDVKD. CDR3 length: 16 amino acids. Trimming cost V 4 bases and J 0 bases, with 12 bases left between them. The CDR3 DNA reads as TGTGCCACCAGTGACCCAGGGTTATCCTCCTACAATGAGCAGTTCTTC. Protein: CATSDPGLSSYNEQFF.

The V and J genes are TRBV19 and TRBJ1-5, with TRBD1 matching over 7 bases. After removal of 5 bases from V and 0 bases from J, the junction contained 7 bases not matched to a gene. Germline CDR1 reads LNHDA; CDR2 reads SQIVND (reference sequence). The CDR3 is 16 residues long. CDR3 bases: TGTGCCAGTAGTCCACGGACAGGAGATAGCAATCAGCCCCAGCATTTT. The encoded protein is CASSPRTGDSNQPQHF.

Ten or more counts support this clone. V is TRBV15 and J is TRBJ1-4; 7 bases are a match to TRBD1. CDR1 and CDR2 from the germline V gene are LNHNV and YYDKDF (reference sequence). The CDR3 is 14 amino acids. The trim removed 8 bases at V and 4 bases at J, leaving 7 bases unmatched. CDR3 protein: CATRQGFGNEKLFF. The DNA of the CDR3 is TGTGCCACCCGACAGGGTTTCGGTAATGAAAAACTGTTTTTT.

Only one count was recorded for this clone. The chain uses TRBV18 and TRBJ2-1; weak D call: TRBD2 (6 bases). With 3 bases removed from V and 6 bases from J, the gap between germline ends came to 6 bases. The CDR3 is made up of 12 amino acids. Germline V gene sequence: CDR1 KGHSH, CDR2 LQKENI. The CDR3 DNA reads TGTGCCAGCTCACCCGGGGGCAATGAGCAGTTCTTC. Translation: CASSPGGNEQFF.

The V call is TRBV5-1, the J call TRBJ2-7, with TRBD2 identical over 12 bases. V trimming: 3 bases; J trimming: 4 bases; junction bases outside the gene matches: 14. The CDR3 is made up of 18 amino acids. Germline V lookup: CDR1 SGHRS, CDR2 YFSETQ. This CDR3 reads CASSSTLAGGTSFYEQYF. In DNA, the CDR3 is TGCGCCAGCAGCTCCACGCTAGCGGGGGGGACTTCTTTTTACGAGCAGTACTTC.

V is TRBV5-6 and J is TRBJ2-7, with TRBD1 matching over 7 bases. Germline trimming cut 2 bases from V and 7 bases from J; bases unmatched to any gene: 12. CDR1 SGHDT and CDR2 YYEEEE come from the germline V gene. The CDR3 totals 15 residues. Here the CDR3 DNA reads TGTGCCAGCAGCTTCTTCGGGACAGTCCTCCTTGAGCAGTACTTC. It translates to CASSFFGTVLLEQYF.

The rearrangement links TRBV5-5 to TRBJ2-3, with 8 bases matching TRBD1. This CDR3 has 13 residues. The V gene end was trimmed by 7 bases and the J gene end by 4 bases; junction bases not matched to a gene: 5. In germline, CDR1 is SGHKS, CDR2 YYEKEE (reference sequence). The CDR3 loop reads CASQTGAPDTQYF. The CDR3 DNA follows: TGTGCCAGCCAGACAGGGGCTCCAGATACGCAGTATTTT.

The rearrangement uses TRBV2 and TRBJ1-1; D gene ambiguous. V was pared by 4 bases and J by 1 base, with 7 bases between. The CDR3 loop spans 13 amino acids. CDR1 SNHLY and CDR2 FYNNEI come from the germline V gene. CDR3 in amino acids: CASSVAENTEAFF. The CDR3 nucleotides read TGTGCCAGCAGTGTTGCAGAGAACACTGAAGCTTTCTTT.

This rearrangement joins TRBV6-1 to TRBJ2-7; D possibly corresponds to TRBD1 (5 bases). Germline-derived CDR1 and CDR2 are MNHNS and SASEGT. This CDR3 spans 15 amino acids. The germline V and J ends were trimmed by 3 bases and 3 bases, with 15 bases remaining between them. CDR3 nucleotide sequence: TGTGCCAGCAGTGAGGGCACAGGTAGGAGCTACGAGCAGTACTTC. It encodes CASSEGTGRSYEQYF.

This clone was picked up one time. The chain links TRBV7-3 to TRBJ2-1, with TRBD2 identical over 9 bases. Germline CDR1 reads SGHTA; CDR2 reads FQGTGA. Unmatched junction bases numbered 6, after V lost 3 bases and J lost 6 bases. The CDR3 consists of 15 residues. CDR3 nucleotides: TGTGCCAGCAGCTTCGTCAGCGGGGGGCCCAATGAGCAGTTCTTC. It yields the protein CASSFVSGGPNEQFF.

The chain uses TRBV3-1 (or the pseudogene TRBV3-2) and TRBJ2-1; 8 nucleotides agree with TRBD2. Trimming cost V 0 bases and J 3 bases; bases outside gene matches: 7. Germline CDR1 reads LGHDT; CDR2 reads YNNKEL (reference sequence). The CDR3 consists of 17 residues. CDR3 loop: CASSQDRVAGFYNEQFF. CDR3 nucleotide sequence: TGTGCCAGCAGCCAAGATCGGGTAGCGGGGTTCTACAATGAGCAGTTCTTC.

The chain has TRBV19 and TRBJ2-6; the D is unclear. This CDR3 comprises 14 residues. The V end was cut by 7 bases, the J end by 4 bases, with 11 bases between. Germline loops: CDR1 LNHDA, CDR2 SQIVND (reference sequence). The CDR3 region has the DNA TGTGCCAGTACAGGTTCCGGAGGGGCCAACGTCCTGACTTTC. Amino acids: CASTGSGGANVLTF.

This clone was seen more than once but under ten times. The rearrangement joins TRBV6-5 to TRBJ2-2, with D possibly matching TRBD2 (6 bases). Trimming took off 10 bases at V and 3 bases at J, with 12 bases between the two ends. Germline V gene data show CDR1 as MNHEY and CDR2 as SVGAGI. This CDR3 contains 13 residues. The CDR3 nucleotides read TGTGCCACCATAGGGGAGGACACCGGGGAGCTGTTTTTT. Translation: CATIGEDTGELFF.

The J gene is TRBJ2-3, the V gene TRBV2, with TRBD1 identical over 9 bases. This CDR3 spans 15 amino acids. J gave up 2 bases and V 6 bases, and 6 bases lay outside the gene matches. CDR1 is SNHLY, CDR2 FYNNEI, per germline. Written as DNA, the CDR3 is TGTGCCAGCAGAACTTACAGGGGGCTCACAGATACGCAGTATTTT. It translates to CASRTYRGLTDTQYF.

The V gene is TRBV5-6, the J gene TRBJ2-3; no clear D. The CDR3 totals 16 residues. Germline V gives CDR1 SGHDT, CDR2 YYEEEE. The V and J ends lost 1 base and 2 bases respectively, with 14 bases between them. In nucleotides, the CDR3 is TGTGCCAGCAGCTTGAGGTACAGTCGATACACAGATACGCAGTATTTT. Translating it yields CASSLRYSRYTDTQYF.

The CDR3 coding sequence is TGTGCCAGCAGCTATTCAGGTTCACAGGCCCAGCATTTT. It codes for CASSYSGSQAQHF. The chain employs TRBV11-2 and TRBJ1-5; perhaps TRBD1 as D (5 bases). Between the trimmed V and J ends, which lost 4 bases and 11 bases, there was a span of 15 bases. Germline values: CDR1 SGHAT, CDR2 FQNNGV. The CDR3 runs 13 residues.

V usage is TRBV2 and J usage is TRBJ2-2; weak D call: TRBD1 (6 bases). The V end lost 8 bases, the J end lost 2 bases, and 15 bases lay between the germline ends. Germline V gives CDR1 SNHLY, CDR2 FYNNEI. The CDR3 is made up of 15 amino acids. In DNA form, the CDR3 reads TGTGCCAGCGGTAGGACAGATCGAAACACCGGGGAGCTGTTTTTT. Its protein product is CASGRTDRNTGELFF.

The chain combines TRBV7-9 with TRBJ1-2, with D maybe TRBD1 (6 bases). Germline CDR1 SEHNR, CDR2 FQNEAQ (reference sequence). The CDR3 consists of 15 residues. The V end lost 3 bases, the J end lost 5 bases, and 16 bases lay between the germline ends. The CDR3 DNA reads as TGTGCCAGCAGCTTCAGACAGGCGATGGGATATGGCTACACCTTC. It translates to CASSFRQAMGYGYTF.

V and J are TRBV6-1 and TRBJ1-1; D might be TRBD1 (5 bases). V gave up 0 bases and J gave up 8 bases, with 13 bases separating them. Germline V gene sequence: CDR1 MNHNS, CDR2 SASEGT. The CDR3 is made up of 14 amino acids. This chain's CDR3 is CASSEAAGPLEAFF. The CDR3 DNA follows: TGTGCCAGCAGTGAAGCGGCGGGGCCCCTCGAAGCTTTCTTT.

V gene TRBV27 combines with J gene TRBJ2-4; D is unclear. CDR3 length equals 16 residues. The germline gives CDR1 MNHEY, CDR2 SMNVEV (reference sequence). With 6 bases removed from V and 0 bases from J, the gap between germline ends came to 15 bases. CDR3 loop: CASRSRPLQAKNIQYF. For the CDR3, the DNA is TGTGCCAGCAGATCCAGGCCCCTGCAAGCCAAAAACATTCAGTACTTC.

V and J are TRBV20-1 and TRBJ1-3; unclear D gene. From germline, CDR1 is DFQATT and CDR2 SNEGSKA (reference sequence). Between the trimmed V and J ends, which lost 3 bases and 2 bases, there was a span of 14 bases. The CDR3 runs to 15 residues. CDR3 region: CSASGLREAGNTIYF. CDR3 sequence (DNA): TGCAGTGCTAGTGGGTTAAGGGAGGCTGGAAACACCATATATTTT.

This clone appeared once. CDR3 in amino acids: CSASWASGGTGELFF. Here the CDR3 DNA reads TGCAGTGCTAGTTGGGCCAGCGGGGGTACCGGGGAGCTGTTTTTT. This rearrangement joins TRBV20-1 to TRBJ2-2, with 8 bases fitting TRBD2. V lost 3 bases and J lost 5; bases outside the gene matches: 8. The CDR3 totals 15 residues. CDR1 DFQATT and CDR2 SNEGSKA come from the germline V gene (reference sequence).

The J gene is TRBJ2-3, the V gene TRBV2; TRBD2 matches 12 bases. V lost 3 bases to trimming and J lost 5 bases; unmatched junction nucleotides: 6. The CDR3 sequence is 16 residues long. Germline V gene lookup returns CDR1 SNHLY and CDR2 FYNNEI. The CDR3 DNA reads as TGTGCCAGCAGTGATGGGACTAGCGGGTCGGTAGATACGCAGTATTTT. Amino acids: CASSDGTSGSVDTQYF.

The V gene is TRBV6-1, the J gene TRBJ2-1; the match to TRBD1 covers 10 bases. CDR1 and CDR2 from the germline V gene are MNHNS and SASEGT. V dropped 4 bases and J dropped 3; count of bases not matched to a gene: 9. CDR3 length: 17 amino acids. In DNA, the CDR3 is TGTGCCAGCAGTGGTGGTTTTGGGACAGGGGACTACAATGAGCAGTTCTTC. It codes for CASSGGFGTGDYNEQFF.

This clone has only one observation. The V call is TRBV11-2, the J call TRBJ2-1; 8 nucleotides align to TRBD2. The CDR3 has 16 amino acids. V lost 3 bases and J lost 7; bases outside the gene matches: 11. Looked up from germline, CDR1 is SGHAT and CDR2 is FQNNGV. The CDR3 DNA reads as TGTGCCAGCAGCTTCTATTCGGGGGGGCCGGGGAATGAGCAGTTCTTC. This translates into CASSFYSGGPGNEQFF.

V and J are TRBV3-1 (or the pseudogene TRBV3-2) and TRBJ2-3; 8 nucleotides align to TRBD2. Germline-derived CDR1 and CDR2 are LGHDT and YNNKEL (reference sequence). The V gene end was trimmed by 2 bases and the J gene end by 3 bases; junction bases not matched to a gene: 4. The CDR3 runs 15 residues. The CDR3 DNA follows: TGTGCCAGCAGCCAAAATAGCGGGGTGACAGATACGCAGTATTTT. It encodes CASSQNSGVTDTQYF.

The rearrangement joins TRBV10-3 to TRBJ2-5, with 8 positions matching TRBD1. V lost 5 bases, J lost 2 bases, and 4 bases stayed unmatched. CDR3 size: 14 residues. Germline CDR1 reads ENHRY; CDR2 reads SYGVKD. CDR3 region: CAISWTGIQETQYF. The CDR3, as DNA: TGTGCCATCAGTTGGACAGGGATACAAGAGACCCAGTACTTC.